This TCR beta chain was sequenced for a study of shared clonotypes between healthy human individuals. Study-wide results and limits: A handful of donors showed sharing of approximately 5% of naive CD4 clonotypes.

This was a deep-level run. Original analysis: Filtering differed because ImmunoSEQ produced junction-only sequences that carried no quality scores. Sequenced by immunoSEQ multiplex PCR; TCRdb stores in-frame clones only, minus some. V and J calls plus clone size are reproduced from that table; the DNA served to infer D and trimming. This sample has over 1.5 million clones, with approximately 98% found just once. Comments on this clone: Its antigen is not identified.

The germline V and J ends were trimmed by 5 bases and 8 bases, with 12 bases remaining between them. Germline V CDR1 and CDR2: SGHVS, FNYEAQ. The length of the CDR3 is 13 residues. Splitting the CD4+ cells yielded a CD45RA+ naive subset and a CD45RA-negative memory subset. The receptor comes from a man aged 25 to 40 in good health. Sample: naive CD4+ T cells sorted from blood. Subset described: CD45RA+ positively selected. This chain connects TRBV7-6 to TRBJ1-4, with D uncertain. The CDR3 sequence is CASSPIVGEKLFF. CDR3 nucleotide sequence: TGTGCCAGCAGCCCAATCGTGGGGGAAAAACTGTTTTTT.